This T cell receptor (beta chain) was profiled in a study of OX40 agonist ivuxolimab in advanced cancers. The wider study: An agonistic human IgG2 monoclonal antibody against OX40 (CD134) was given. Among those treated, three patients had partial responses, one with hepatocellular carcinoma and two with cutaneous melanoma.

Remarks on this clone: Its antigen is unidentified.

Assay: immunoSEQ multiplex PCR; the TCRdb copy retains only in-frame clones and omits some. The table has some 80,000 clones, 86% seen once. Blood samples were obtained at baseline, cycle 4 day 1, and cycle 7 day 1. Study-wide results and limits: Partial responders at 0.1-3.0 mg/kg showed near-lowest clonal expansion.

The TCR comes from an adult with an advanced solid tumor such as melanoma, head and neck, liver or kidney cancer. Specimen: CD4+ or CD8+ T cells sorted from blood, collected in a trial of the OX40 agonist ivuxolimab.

DNA of the CDR3: TGTGCCAGCAGCTTATTCGGTAACACTGAAGCTTTCTTT. Amino acids: CASSLFGNTEAFF. The rearrangement uses TRBV11-2 and TRBJ1-1; D ambiguous. In germline, CDR1 is SGHAT, CDR2 FQNNGV. CDR3 length: 13 amino acids. The V end was cut by 2 bases, the J end by 2 bases, with 6 bases between.